The next 17 T cell receptor beta chains were all read from a single sample in a study of CD8 T cells in ankylosing spondylitis. TCRdb passed the 5' RACE reads through MiXCR, listing each CDR3 protein once. The sample consists of about 250,000 distinct CDR3 sequences, approximately 30% of them appearing once. The sequencing sample was made of blood, either unsorted or a sorted T cell fraction (not recorded which). These receptors all stem from a male donor with ankylosing spondylitis or in good health (not recorded which).

The chain links TRBV20-1 to TRBJ2-7, with 8 bases identical to TRBD1. Germline V CDR1 and CDR2: DFQATT, SNEGSKA (reference sequence). This CDR3 has 15 amino acids. J gave up 2 bases and V 0 bases, and 6 bases lay outside the gene matches. The CDR3 DNA reads as TGCAGTGCTAGAGAAAGGGACAGGCACCCCTACGAGCAGTACTTC. Its protein product is CSARERDRHPYEQYF.

This clonotype was found a few times. This rearrangement joins TRBV5-6 to TRBJ2-7; D is perhaps TRBD1 or TRBD2 (5 bases each). CDR1 and CDR2 from the germline V gene are SGHDT and YYEEEE. Trimming removed 5 bases from V and 2 bases from J, with 14 bases in between. CDR3 size: 14 residues. CDR3 DNA sequence: TGTGCCAGCAGTGGGTACGGGGCGACCTACGAGCAGTACTTC. Protein sequence: CASSGYGATYEQYF. Full variable domain (rest looked up from reference TRBV5-6 and TRBJ2-7): DAGVTQSPTHLIKTRGQQVTLRCSPKSGHDTVSWYQQALGQGPQFIFQYYEEEERQRGNFPDRFSGHQFPNYSSELNVNALLLGDSALYLCASSGYGATYEQYFGPGTRLTVT.

The table lists this clonotype with a few counts. The rearrangement joins TRBV6-1 to TRBJ2-3, with D tentatively TRBD1 or TRBD2 (5 bases each). Germline V gives CDR1 MNHNS, CDR2 SASEGT. V was shortened by 1 base and J by 0 bases, with 8 bases between the two germline ends. The CDR3 is 15 amino acids. The CDR3 here is CASSEGDLSTDTQYF. The CDR3 nucleotides are TGTGCCAGCAGTGAAGGGGACCTTAGCACAGATACGCAGTATTTT.

CDR3: CASSFGLRGETQYF. The CDR3 DNA sequence: TGTGCCAGCAGTTTTGGCCTCCGTGGGGAGACCCAGTACTTC. The chain is built from TRBV12-3 or TRBV12-4 and TRBJ2-5; D is unresolved. The V end lost 3 bases, the J end lost 5 bases, and 13 bases lay between the germline ends. This CDR3 has 14 residues.

A few counts support this clonotype. The chain uses TRBV3-1 and TRBJ2-1; the D is unclear. This CDR3 spans 14 amino acids. Germline V gives CDR1 LGHDT, CDR2 YNNKEL (reference sequence). V was shortened by 1 base and J by 9 bases, with 13 bases between the two germline ends. DNA of the CDR3: TGTGCCAGCAGCCAAGTCGGTGGGAACGGTGAGCAGTTCTTC. Translated, it gives CASSQVGGNGEQFF.

The rearrangement links TRBV20-1 to TRBJ1-2; TRBD1 matches 7 bases. CDR3 length equals 14 residues. The V gene's germline CDR1 is DFQATT and CDR2 SNEGSKA (reference sequence). V shed 0 bases, J shed 4 bases, and the junction held 5 bases outside the gene matches. CDR3 bases: TGCAGTGCTAGAGATAGAGCAGGGGGCTATGGCTACACCTTC. Translating it yields CSARDRAGGYGYTF.

The chain combines TRBV11-2 with TRBJ1-2; no definite D call. V gave up 5 bases and J gave up 6 bases, with 7 bases separating them. The germline V gene has CDR1 SGHAT and CDR2 FQNNGV. The CDR3 sequence is 11 residues long. CDR3 DNA: TGTGCCAGCAGCCCCTATAATGGCTACACCTTC. Amino acid sequence: CASSPYNGYTF.

This chain links TRBV15 with TRBJ2-3; tentatively, D is TRBD1 or TRBD2 (5 bases each). Per the germline V gene, CDR1 is LNHNV and CDR2 is YYDKDF (reference sequence). CDR3 size: 16 residues. The V end lost 1 base, the J end lost 1 base, and 12 bases lay between the germline ends. The CDR3 nucleotides read TGTGCCACCAGCAGAGTCCGGGACCACGGCACAGATACGCAGTATTTT. Translation gives CATSRVRDHGTDTQYF.

The rearrangement links TRBV29-1 to TRBJ2-7; perhaps TRBD1 as D (5 bases). The CDR3 consists of 10 residues. The ends were cut back, 6 bases at V and 6 bases at J, with 9 bases in the middle. CDR1 and CDR2 (germline): SQVTM, ANQGSEA. The CDR3 DNA sequence: TGCAGCGTCGCAGACAGCGAGCAGTACTTC. Translation gives CSVADSEQYF.

The chain links TRBV27 to TRBJ1-5, with D unclear. Germline-derived CDR1 and CDR2 are MNHEY and SMNVEV (reference sequence). With 8 bases removed from V and 6 bases from J, the gap between germline ends came to 14 bases. CDR3 length: 13 amino acids. CDR3: CASSFAGGQPQHF. The CDR3 nucleotides are TGTGCCAGCTCATTCGCAGGCGGTCAGCCCCAGCATTTT.

This sequence joins TRBV7-7 and TRBJ2-7; D remains unclear. The CDR3 spans 14 residues. CDR1 is SSHAT and CDR2 is FNYEAQ in the germline V gene (reference sequence). Trimming pared 2 bases from V and 2 bases from J, leaving 10 bases between. The CDR3: CASSLLYRTYEQYF. The DNA of the CDR3 is TGTGCCAGCAGCTTACTGTACAGAACCTACGAGCAGTACTTC.

This clonotype has more than one count but fewer than ten. The rearrangement links TRBV12-3 or TRBV12-4 to TRBJ2-7, with D tentatively TRBD2 (5 bases). The CDR3 loop spans 16 amino acids. V lost 6 bases to trimming and J lost 0 bases, with 18 bases between them. The CDR3 sequence is CASSPPRGASSYEQYF. In DNA form, the CDR3 reads TGTGCCAGCAGCCCTCCCCGGGGAGCCAGCTCCTACGAGCAGTACTTC.

This sequence joins TRBV7-9 and TRBJ2-7; D possibly uses TRBD1 or TRBD2 (5 bases each). The CDR3 extends over 12 amino acids. V was pared by 7 bases and J by 5 bases, with 12 bases between. Germline V gene lookup returns CDR1 SEHNR and CDR2 FQNEAQ (reference sequence). In DNA form, the CDR3 reads TGTGCCAGCAATTCACCGGGGCACGAGCAGTACTTC. Residues: CASNSPGHEQYF.

The chain recombines TRBV6-2 or TRBV6-3 with TRBJ2-7, with 12 bases lining up with TRBD2. Germline trimming cut 2 bases from V and 4 bases from J; bases unmatched to any gene: 0. The CDR3 totals 14 residues. Germline V gives CDR1 MNHEY, CDR2 SVGEGT. CDR3 in DNA: TGTGCCAGCAGTTACGGGACTAGCGGGTACGAGCAGTACTTC. Translated: CASSYGTSGYEQYF.

This clonotype was observed a handful of times. V is TRBV7-2 and J is TRBJ2-1; TRBD1 aligns across 9 bases. The junction had 4 bases not matched to a gene; V was cut back by 5 bases and J by 5 bases. Germline CDR1 is SGHTA and CDR2 is FQGNSA. The CDR3 consists of 14 residues. CDR3 bases: TGTGCCAGCAGCACGGGACAGGGCCACAATGAGCAGTTCTTC. Its protein product is CASSTGQGHNEQFF.

This clonotype came up a few times. The chain is built from TRBV20-1 and TRBJ2-5; either TRBD1 or TRBD2 may fit D (5 bases each). The CDR3 spans 16 residues. The germline V and J ends were trimmed by 5 bases and 4 bases, with 23 bases remaining between them. Per germline, CDR1 DFQATT and CDR2 SNEGSKA (reference sequence). The CDR3 sequence: CSACFSREWALETQYF. As DNA, the CDR3 is TGCAGTGCTTGCTTTTCCAGGGAGTGGGCCTTAGAGACCCAGTACTTC.

V gene TRBV20-1 combines with J gene TRBJ2-7, with D perhaps TRBD1 (6 bases). This CDR3 region has 15 residues. V was shortened by 5 bases and J by 0 bases, with 17 bases between the two germline ends. Germline CDR1 reads DFQATT; CDR2 reads SNEGSKA (reference sequence). The DNA of the CDR3 is TGCAGTGCTCCCGCCGGGGCCAGGGGCTCCTACGAGCAGTACTTC. Amino acid sequence: CSAPAGARGSYEQYF.